The next 5 T cell receptor beta chains were all read from a single sample in a study of T cell responses to AZD1222 COVID-19 vaccine. The assay was immunoSEQ multiplex PCR, and TCRdb's table has in-frame clones only and misses some. The table records over 100,000 clones, approximately 91% of them present only once. The starting material was peripheral blood, obtained on day 0 of AZD1222 vaccination. All receptors derive from an adult in good health.

The chain couples TRBV5-1 to TRBJ2-7; no reliable D call. Germline CDR1 and CDR2: SGHRS and YFSETQ. This CDR3 has 13 amino acids. Trimming pared 0 bases from V and 7 bases from J, leaving 11 bases between. The CDR3 here is CASSLERAGEQYF. CDR3 sequence (DNA): TGCGCCAGCAGCTTGGAACGGGCCGGAGAGCAGTACTTC.

V usage is TRBV27 and J usage is TRBJ1-2, with 7 bases that match TRBD1. The CDR3 contains 12 residues. The germline gives CDR1 MNHEY, CDR2 SMNVEV (reference sequence). The CDR3 DNA is TGTGCTGTGGGAGGGGGCCTCAATGGCTACACCTTC. Protein: CAVGGGLNGYTF.

The chain joins TRBV3-1 (or the pseudogene TRBV3-2) to TRBJ1-6; the D gene is possibly TRBD1 (6 bases). V was shortened by 0 bases and J by 10 bases, with 19 bases between the two germline ends. The CDR3 runs 17 residues. Germline CDR1 and CDR2: LGHDT and YNNKEL (reference sequence). Here the CDR3 reads CASSQDRVGGRRSPLHF. The DNA of the CDR3 is TGTGCCAGCAGCCAAGATCGAGTGGGGGGGCGGCGATCACCCCTCCACTTT.

The rearrangement links TRBV27 to TRBJ2-7, with D perhaps TRBD1 or TRBD2 (5 bases each). Germline CDR1 and CDR2: MNHEY and SMNVEV (reference sequence). CDR3 length: 12 amino acids. The ends were cut back, 0 bases at V and 6 bases at J, with 6 bases in the middle. This chain's CDR3 is CASSLSGAEQYF. DNA for the CDR3: TGTGCCAGCAGTTTATCCGGGGCCGAGCAGTACTTC.

This sequence joins TRBV24-1 and TRBJ1-1, with a weak D call TRBD1 (5 bases). Trimming removed 10 bases from V and 1 base from J, with 9 bases in between. The germline gives CDR1 KGHDR, CDR2 SFDVKD. The CDR3 runs to 12 residues. The CDR3, as DNA: TGTGCCACGAGGGGCCCGAACACTGAAGCTTTCTTT. As protein: CATRGPNTEAFF.